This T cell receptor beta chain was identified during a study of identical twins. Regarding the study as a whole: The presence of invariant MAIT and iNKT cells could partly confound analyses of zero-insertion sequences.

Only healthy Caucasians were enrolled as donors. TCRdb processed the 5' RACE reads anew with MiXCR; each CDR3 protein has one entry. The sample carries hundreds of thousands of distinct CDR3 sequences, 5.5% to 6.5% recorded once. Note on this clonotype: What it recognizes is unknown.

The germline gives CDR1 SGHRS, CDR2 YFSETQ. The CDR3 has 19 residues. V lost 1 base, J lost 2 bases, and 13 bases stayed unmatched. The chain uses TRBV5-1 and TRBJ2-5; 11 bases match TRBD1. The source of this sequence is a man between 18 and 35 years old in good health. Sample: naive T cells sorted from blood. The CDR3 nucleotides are TGCGCCAGCAGCTTGACCGGGACAGGGGGAGTAGGTCTTCAAGAGACCCAGTACTTC. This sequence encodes CASSLTGTGGVGLQETQYF.